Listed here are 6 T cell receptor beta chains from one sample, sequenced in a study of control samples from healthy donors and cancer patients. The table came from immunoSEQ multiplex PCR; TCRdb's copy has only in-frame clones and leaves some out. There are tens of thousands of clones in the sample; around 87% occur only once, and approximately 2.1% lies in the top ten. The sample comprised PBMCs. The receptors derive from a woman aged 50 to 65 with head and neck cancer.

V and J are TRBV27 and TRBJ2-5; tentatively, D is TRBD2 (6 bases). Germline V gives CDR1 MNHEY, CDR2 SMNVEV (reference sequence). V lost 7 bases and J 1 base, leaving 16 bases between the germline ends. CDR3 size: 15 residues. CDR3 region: CASITKEGAQETQYF. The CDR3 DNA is TGTGCCAGCATCACTAAGGAGGGTGCCCAAGAGACCCAGTACTTC.

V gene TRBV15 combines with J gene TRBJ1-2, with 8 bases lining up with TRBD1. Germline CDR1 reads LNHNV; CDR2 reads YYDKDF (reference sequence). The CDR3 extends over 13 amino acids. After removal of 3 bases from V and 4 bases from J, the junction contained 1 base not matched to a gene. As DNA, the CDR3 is TGTGCCACCAGCAGTGGACAGGGCTATGGCTACACCTTC. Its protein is CATSSGQGYGYTF.

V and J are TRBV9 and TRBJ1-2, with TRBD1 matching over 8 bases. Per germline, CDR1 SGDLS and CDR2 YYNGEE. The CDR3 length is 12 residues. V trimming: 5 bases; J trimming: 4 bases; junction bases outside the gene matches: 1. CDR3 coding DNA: TGTGCCAGCAGTGGGACAGGCTATGGCTACACCTTC. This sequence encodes CASSGTGYGYTF.

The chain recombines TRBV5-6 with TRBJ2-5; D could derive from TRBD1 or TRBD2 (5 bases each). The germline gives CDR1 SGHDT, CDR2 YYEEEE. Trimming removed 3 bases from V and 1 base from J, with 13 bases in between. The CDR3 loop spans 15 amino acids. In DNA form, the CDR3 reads TGTGCCAGCAGCTCACCCCGGGACGGCCAAGAGACCCAGTACTTC. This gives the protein CASSSPRDGQETQYF.

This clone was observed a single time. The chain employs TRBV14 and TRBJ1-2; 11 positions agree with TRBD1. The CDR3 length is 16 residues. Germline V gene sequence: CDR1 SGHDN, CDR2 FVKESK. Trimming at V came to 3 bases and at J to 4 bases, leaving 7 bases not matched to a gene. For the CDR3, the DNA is TGTGCCAGCAGCCACAAGGACAGGGGGCGCGTCTATGGCTACACCTTC. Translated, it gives CASSHKDRGRVYGYTF.

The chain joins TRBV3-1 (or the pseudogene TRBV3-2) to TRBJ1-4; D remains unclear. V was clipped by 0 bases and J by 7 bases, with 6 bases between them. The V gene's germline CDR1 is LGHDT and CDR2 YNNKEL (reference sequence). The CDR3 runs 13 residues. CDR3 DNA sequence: TGTGCCAGCAGCCAAGATTTGGGTGAAAAACTGTTTTTT. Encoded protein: CASSQDLGEKLFF.